Below are 8 T cell receptor beta chains sequenced from a single sample in a study of T cells expressing NK-cell markers. TCRdb derives one entry per CDR3 protein from the 5' RACE reads, leaving out DNA. This repertoire includes roughly 3,500 distinct CDR3 sequences. Material for sequencing was blood T cells: a sorted CD56 or NKG2C T cell subset, CD4+ or CD8+ T cells, or bulk PBMC T cells (not recorded which). The receptors stem from a man between 18 and 69 years old in good health.

The chain has TRBV28 and TRBJ2-1; checking the TCRdb D call of TRBD1 is not possible without DNA. This CDR3 spans 13 amino acids. Per the germline V gene, CDR1 is MDHEN and CDR2 is SYDVKM. The CDR3 sequence: CASRGTGKNEQFF.

V usage is TRBV7-2 and J usage is TRBJ2-1; TCRdb lists TRBD1, though no DNA is available to test this call. Germline V gene data show CDR1 as SGHTA and CDR2 as FQGNSA. The CDR3 sequence is 15 residues long. CDR3 protein: CASSLYGGQYNEQFF.

The chain links TRBV28 to TRBJ2-4; TCRdb reports TRBD2, a call that lacks DNA to check it against. CDR1 MDHEN and CDR2 SYDVKM come from the germline V gene. This CDR3 has 19 residues. The chain's CDR3 is CASSPKIFPTWLAKNIQYF.

The chain links TRBV3-1 to TRBJ2-3. The germline CDR1 and CDR2 sequences are LGHDT and YNNKEL (reference sequence). The CDR3 loop spans 19 amino acids. The CDR3 spells CASSQDWDASGASSNTQYF.

This chain uses TRBV20-1 with TRBJ2-7; TCRdb indicates TRBD2, and absent DNA this call remains unverified. The CDR3 contains 14 residues. The germline V gene has CDR1 DFQATT and CDR2 SNEGSKA (reference sequence). The CDR3 here is CSARAGGQTYEQYF.

The chain links TRBV9 to TRBJ2-2; no DNA is available, so the TRBD2 call from TCRdb remains unchecked. The germline V gene encodes CDR1 SGDLS and CDR2 YYNGEE. This CDR3 is built from 15 residues. The CDR3 sequence is CASSVGGGGTGELFF.

V is TRBV7-2 and J is TRBJ2-2; TCRdb indicates TRBD1, and absent DNA this call remains unverified. CDR3 length: 16 amino acids. Germline CDR1 reads SGHTA; CDR2 reads FQGNSA. The CDR3 loop is CASSTRGATPTGELFF. The whole variable domain, remainder taken from reference TRBV7-2 and TRBJ2-2, is GAGVSQSPSNKVTEKGKDVELRCDPISGHTALYWYRQSLGQGLEFLIYFQGNSAPDKSGLPSDRFSAERTGGSVSTLTIQRTQQEDSAVYLCASSTRGATPTGELFFGEGSRLTVL.

V usage is TRBV6-2 or TRBV6-3 and J usage is TRBJ2-1; TCRdb's D gene call, TRBD1, goes unchecked for lack of DNA. Germline values: CDR1 MNHEY, CDR2 SVGEGT. CDR3 length: 16 amino acids. This CDR3 is CASRTDRGSSYNEQFF.